The 16 T cell receptor beta chains listed next were all sequenced from one sample in a study of naive and memory T cell subsets. Points from the study as a whole: Naive repertoires, especially CD8, held a few larger clonotypes, possibly memory cells re-expressing CD45RA.

An equimolar mix of two oligonucleotides served as the beta constant-region primer for TRBC1 and TRBC2. Nested alpha and beta constant-region primers with the SP2 primer drove four PCR rounds on ligated cDNA. TCRdb itself ran the UMI-ligation and nested PCR reads through MiXCR, one entry per CDR3 protein. The data hold about 99,000 distinct CDR3 sequences, with approximately 15% observed a single time. No antigens are known for them. Sequences were obtained from naive CD8+ T cells from blood. These receptors originate from a human donor in good health.

This clonotype was found many times. The rearrangement uses TRBV9 and TRBJ2-1; D possibly matches TRBD1 or TRBD2 (5 bases each). CDR1 is SGDLS, CDR2 YYNGEE, per germline. This CDR3 has 15 amino acids. V was cut by 3 bases and J by 7 bases, with 17 bases left in between. The CDR3 DNA is TGTGCCAGCAGCGGAAAAAGGGACGAGTGGAATGAGCAGTTCTTC. Translation gives CASSGKRDEWNEQFF.

Written as DNA, the CDR3 is TGTGCCAGCAGCTTAAATGCGGGCGGGCTCAGGCGCACAGATACGCAGTATTTT. Its translation is CASSLNAGGLRRTDTQYF. The chain carries TRBV7-3 and TRBJ2-3; D is possibly TRBD2 (5 bases). V shed 1 base and J shed 1 base, with 18 bases lying between them. The CDR3 consists of 18 residues. Germline CDR1 reads SGHTA; CDR2 reads FQGTGA.

This clonotype was counted ten times or more. This chain links TRBV18 with TRBJ2-7; D is undetermined. CDR3 length equals 13 residues. Trimming cost V 3 bases and J 0 bases, with 6 bases left between them. Looked up from germline, CDR1 is KGHSH and CDR2 is LQKENI. CDR3 DNA: TGTGCCAGCTCACCGGCCAGCTCCTACGAGCAGTACTTC. Protein sequence: CASSPASSYEQYF.

The table lists this clonotype with many counts. V gene TRBV27 combines with J gene TRBJ2-1; 10 positions agree with TRBD2. Germline trimming cut 4 bases from V and 7 bases from J; bases unmatched to any gene: 7. The CDR3 is made up of 15 amino acids. Looked up from germline, CDR1 is MNHEY and CDR2 is SMNVEV (reference sequence). The DNA for the CDR3 is TGTGCCAGCAGTTCTGGCCTAGCGGGGGCAAATGAGCAGTTCTTC. Translating it yields CASSSGLAGANEQFF.

This clonotype was counted a few times. The chain carries TRBV12-3 or TRBV12-4 and TRBJ1-2, with 7 positions matching TRBD1. V gave up 5 bases and J gave up 6 bases; unmatched junction bases: 12. The CDR3 runs to 15 residues. The CDR3: CASSVRQGNLNGYTF. DNA of the CDR3: TGTGCCAGCAGTGTACGACAGGGAAATCTGAATGGCTACACCTTC.

This clonotype turned up a few times. The chain is built from TRBV7-8 and TRBJ2-1, with 10 bases aligning to TRBD2. The CDR3 spans 15 residues. The trim removed 5 bases at V and 8 bases at J, leaving 9 bases unmatched. Germline lookup yields CDR1 SGHVS and CDR2 FQNEAQ. CDR3 coding DNA: TGTGCCAGCAGCGACGGGCCTAGCGGGAGTTATGAGCAGTTCTTC. This translates into CASSDGPSGSYEQFF.

The V call is TRBV20-1, the J call TRBJ1-1, with D possibly being TRBD1 (6 bases). Germline V CDR1 and CDR2: DFQATT, SNEGSKA (reference sequence). This CDR3 spans 14 amino acids. Trimming shortened V by 6 bases and J by 5 bases, and 19 bases separated the two germline ends. The CDR3 DNA reads as TGCAGTGCCTCACATCAAAGGGGGGAGACTGAAGCTTTCTTT. Translation gives CSASHQRGETEAFF.

The V and J genes are TRBV15 and TRBJ2-1, with D perhaps being TRBD1 or TRBD2 (6 bases each). Deletions cut 5 bases from V and 5 bases from J, with 16 bases between. This CDR3 has 15 residues. In germline, CDR1 is LNHNV, CDR2 YYDKDF (reference sequence). The CDR3 nucleotides read TGTGCCACCAGCTCAGAGAGGGGGGTAAACAATGAGCAGTTCTTC. This translates into CATSSERGVNNEQFF.

This chain connects TRBV12-3 or TRBV12-4 to TRBJ1-5; D unresolved. This CDR3 has 15 amino acids. V dropped 6 bases and J dropped 5 bases, with 17 bases sitting between them. CDR3 region: CASRPTVSFDQPQHF. The CDR3 DNA reads as TGTGCCAGCAGACCTACAGTCTCTTTTGATCAGCCCCAGCATTTT.

This clonotype was recorded a few times. This chain uses TRBV12-3 or TRBV12-4 with TRBJ1-3, with D tentatively TRBD1 (6 bases). The CDR3 has 13 amino acids. Trimming cost V 4 bases and J 4 bases, with 8 bases left between them. The CDR3 bases are TGTGCCAGCAGTTCGGACAGCGGAAACACCATATATTTT. It is translated as CASSSDSGNTIYF.

This sequence joins TRBV7-6 and TRBJ1-2; possibly TRBD1 for D (6 bases). In germline, CDR1 is SGHVS, CDR2 FNYEAQ. This CDR3 contains 13 residues. V dropped 5 bases and J dropped 7 bases, with 14 bases sitting between them. The CDR3 DNA is TGTGCCAGCAGCCCCACAGGGAACGGTGGCTACACCTTC. Its protein product is CASSPTGNGGYTF.

This clonotype came up a few times. This chain's CDR3 is CASSDSKNIQYF. The CDR3 DNA reads TGTGCCAGCAGTGACAGTAAAAACATTCAGTACTTC. V usage is TRBV6-4 and J usage is TRBJ2-4; no clear D. Germline CDR1 reads MRHNA; CDR2 reads SNTAGT. The CDR3 spans 12 residues. Trimming took off 2 bases at V and 4 bases at J, with 3 bases between the two ends.

The chain links TRBV12-3 or TRBV12-4 to TRBJ2-1, with D unclear. CDR3 length: 13 amino acids. Deletions cut 1 base from V and 10 bases from J, with 11 bases between. CDR3 in DNA: TGTGCCAGCAGTTTAGGGGTTGCGAGGGAGCAGTTCTTC. Residues: CASSLGVAREQFF.

The rearrangement joins TRBV13 to TRBJ1-4, with a tentative D call TRBD1 (6 bases). The V gene's germline CDR1 is PRHDT and CDR2 FYEKMQ (reference sequence). This CDR3 region has 16 residues. V was pared by 5 bases and J by 8 bases, with 21 bases between. The CDR3 reads CASSAALQGGGEKLFF. The DNA of the CDR3 is TGTGCCAGCAGCGCGGCTTTACAGGGAGGCGGCGAAAAACTGTTTTTT.

In its sample, this clonotype was seen a few times. The rearrangement joins TRBV4-3 to TRBJ2-1; 7 bases are a match to TRBD2. The trim removed 0 bases at V and 4 bases at J, leaving 6 bases unmatched. Per the germline V gene, CDR1 is LGHNA and CDR2 is YSLEER. The CDR3 consists of 16 residues. The CDR3 loop reads CASSQDGLADYNEQFF. DNA of the CDR3: TGCGCCAGCAGCCAAGATGGGCTAGCGGATTACAATGAGCAGTTCTTC.

The V and J genes are TRBV11-1 and TRBJ1-1; D is undetermined. Trimming stripped 1 base from V and 1 base from J, with 13 bases between. This CDR3 has 16 amino acids. Germline CDR1 and CDR2: SGHAT and FQDESV (reference sequence). CDR3 protein: CASSLVASLKNTEAFF. CDR3 bases: TGTGCCAGCAGCTTAGTGGCCTCCCTCAAGAACACTGAAGCTTTCTTT.